The T cell receptor beta chain described here comes from a study of cytomegalovirus exposure and HLA in healthy donors. PCR was performed using 60 Vbeta and 13 Jbeta primers. Using immunoSEQ multiplex PCR, the repertoire was profiled, and TCRdb retains in-frame clones only, with some absent. The sample carries fewer than 90,000 clones, 76% recorded once. To note about this clone: Its antigen remains unknown.

Study-level points and caveats: Sequencing had likely introduced a cluster of highly shared sequence variants as an artifact.

This TCR derives from a male donor in good health and CMV-seronegative. Sequencing used PBMCs.

The CDR3 coding sequence is TGTGCCAGCAGCGGCGGGGGGGATCAGCCCCAGCATTTT. Translation gives CASSGGGDQPQHF. The V gene is TRBV2, the J gene TRBJ1-5, with a possible D match to TRBD1 (5 bases). The CDR3 sequence is 13 residues long. Deletions cut 6 bases from V and 5 bases from J, with 11 bases between. Germline V gene data show CDR1 as SNHLY and CDR2 as FYNNEI. Full variable domain (remainder filled in from reference TRBV2 and TRBJ1-5): EPEVTQTPSHQVTQMGQEVILRCVPISNHLYFYWYRQILGQKVEFLVSFYNNEISEKSEIFDDQFSVERPDGSNFTLKIRSTKLEDSAMYFCASSGGGDQPQHFGDGTRLSIL.